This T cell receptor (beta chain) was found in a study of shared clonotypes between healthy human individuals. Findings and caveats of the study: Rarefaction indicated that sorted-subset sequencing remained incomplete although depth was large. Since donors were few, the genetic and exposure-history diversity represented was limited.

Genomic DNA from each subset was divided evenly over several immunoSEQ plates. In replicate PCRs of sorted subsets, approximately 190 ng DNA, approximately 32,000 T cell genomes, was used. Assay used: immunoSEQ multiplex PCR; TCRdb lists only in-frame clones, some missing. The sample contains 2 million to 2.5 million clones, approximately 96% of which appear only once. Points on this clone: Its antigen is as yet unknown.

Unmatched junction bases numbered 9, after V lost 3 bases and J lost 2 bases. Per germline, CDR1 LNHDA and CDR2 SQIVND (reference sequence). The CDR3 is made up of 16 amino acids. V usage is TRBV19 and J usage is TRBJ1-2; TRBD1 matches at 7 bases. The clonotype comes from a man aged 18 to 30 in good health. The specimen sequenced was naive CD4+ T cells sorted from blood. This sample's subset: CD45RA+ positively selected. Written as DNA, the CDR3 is TGTGCCAGTAGTATTCCGTTAGGACAGGACAACTATGGCTACACCTTC. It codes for CASSIPLGQDNYGYTF.